The present TCR beta chain was sequenced within a study of T cells in Graves' hyperthyroidism and ophthalmopathy. The study left out patients who had uncontrolled infection, other autoimmune disease, pregnancy or lactation. The CDR3 consists of 15 residues. From germline, CDR1 is MNHEY and CDR2 SVGAGI. Trimming stripped 0 bases from V and 3 bases from J, with 9 bases between. RNA transcripts yielded amplified TCR beta CDR3 regions. TCR CDR3 underwent first-round RT-PCR with the HTBI primer set. TCRdb re-derived calls from the multiplex PCR reads in MiXCR, one entry per CDR3 protein. The sample includes hundreds of thousands of distinct CDR3 sequences, roughly 50% seen only once; the top ten take just under 8.5%.

The V call is TRBV6-5, the J call TRBJ1-5; D is unresolved. The source is a woman younger than 35 with Graves' hyperthyroidism. Material for sequencing was peripheral blood or thyroid tissue (not recorded which). CDR3: CASSYSIQNNQPQHF. Here the CDR3 DNA reads TGTGCCAGCAGTTACTCGATACAGAACAATCAGCCCCAGCATTTT.